The 8 T cell receptor beta chains presented below share a single source sample, sequenced in a study of vaccination and CD4 T cells after COVID-19 (dated 2022 in TCRdb). These receptors are not linked to any known antigen. The treatment or condition label on this specimen signifies: approximately 9-day PBMC culture with coronavirus spike peptide pools or control peptides (ViraFEST assay). Library creation used PCR. Sequencing took place on an Illumina iSeq 100. TCR sequencing of DNA from cultured CD4+ T cells used the Oncomine TCR Beta short-read assay at the Johns Hopkins FTIC core. Through fastp at Q25 and MiXCR, TCRdb rebuilt clones from the public reads, retaining in-frame beta chains. Each CDR3 protein gets just one entry, which takes the most common genes and DNA from the rows behind it. Across this sample there are about 13,000 distinct CDR3 sequences, with roughly 48% seen only once. Jointly, the top ten make up approximately 25% of the sample.

Specimen: CD4+ T cells from blood, cultured in vitro. The receptors here all came from a human donor who had recovered from COVID-19.

This chain joins TRBV4-1 and TRBJ1-2; D is undetermined. The CDR3 has 12 residues. CDR1 is MGHRA, CDR2 YSYEKL, per germline. V lost 1 base, J lost 8 bases, and 8 bases lay in between. The CDR3 bases are TGCGCCAGCAGCCAAGGGAGGGCCGGCTACACCTTC. It encodes CASSQGRAGYTF.

The V call is TRBV5-4, the J call TRBJ1-1; 11 nucleotides align to TRBD1. CDR3 length equals 16 residues. With 2 bases clipped from V and 6 bases from J, the junction kept 9 bases outside the gene matches. Germline CDR1 reads SGHNT; CDR2 reads YYREEE (reference sequence). The CDR3 DNA sequence: TGTGCCAGCAGCTTTAATTTGGACAGGGGGCCGGCTGAAGCTTTCTTT. Translated, it gives CASSFNLDRGPAEAFF.

The J gene is TRBJ2-7, the V gene TRBV7-2; TRBD2 matches 13 bases. Germline CDR1 reads SGHTA; CDR2 reads FQGNSA. V gave up 2 bases and J gave up 2 bases; unmatched junction bases: 9. CDR3 length equals 18 residues. Here the CDR3 reads CASSLLGGTSGMAYEQYF. In DNA, the CDR3 is TGTGCCAGCAGCTTACTGGGCGGGACTAGCGGGATGGCCTACGAGCAGTACTTC.

The genes are TRBV6-1 and TRBJ2-3, with TRBD2 identical over 7 bases. CDR3 length: 15 residues. Germline values: CDR1 MNHNS, CDR2 SASEGT. After removal of 7 bases from V and 0 bases from J, the junction contained 7 bases not matched to a gene. The CDR3 nucleotides read TGTGCCAGCACCGCGCCGGGGGGTAGCACAGATACGCAGTATTTT. This codes for CASTAPGGSTDTQYF.

This chain connects TRBV23-1 to TRBJ2-7; tentative D call: TRBD1 (5 bases). Being an ORF, TRBV23-1 has a function that is uncertain. V lost 0 bases, J lost 3 bases, and 9 bases lay in between. This CDR3 spans 14 amino acids. CDR3 protein: CASSQSKDNYEQYF. CDR3 nucleotide sequence: TGCGCCAGCAGTCAATCAAAGGACAACTACGAGCAGTACTTC.

The chain is built from TRBV10-2 and TRBJ2-1; the D is unclear. This CDR3 spans 11 amino acids. The germline gives CDR1 WSHSY, CDR2 SAAADI. Trimming removed 7 bases from V and 4 bases from J, with 5 bases in between. The CDR3 loop reads CASTSYNEQFF. The CDR3 nucleotides read TGCGCCAGCACTAGTTACAATGAGCAGTTCTTC.

The rearrangement joins TRBV5-4 to TRBJ1-1; 8 bases line up with TRBD1. The CDR3 loop spans 15 amino acids. After removal of 0 bases from V and 7 bases from J, the junction contained 8 bases not matched to a gene. CDR1 and CDR2 from the germline V gene are SGHNT and YYREEE (reference sequence). The CDR3 bases are TGTGCCAGCAGCTTGGCTAATACAGGGGGGATTGAAGCTTTCTTT. This gives the protein CASSLANTGGIEAFF.

V is TRBV9 and J is TRBJ2-3, with D perhaps matching TRBD2 (5 bases). The V gene lost 1 base and the J gene lost 4 bases, with 7 bases spanning the gap. Germline CDR1 and CDR2: SGDLS and YYNGEE. The CDR3 totals 13 residues. The chain's CDR3 is CASSVRTSDTQYF. In DNA form, the CDR3 reads TGTGCCAGCAGCGTACGGACTTCAGATACGCAGTATTTT.